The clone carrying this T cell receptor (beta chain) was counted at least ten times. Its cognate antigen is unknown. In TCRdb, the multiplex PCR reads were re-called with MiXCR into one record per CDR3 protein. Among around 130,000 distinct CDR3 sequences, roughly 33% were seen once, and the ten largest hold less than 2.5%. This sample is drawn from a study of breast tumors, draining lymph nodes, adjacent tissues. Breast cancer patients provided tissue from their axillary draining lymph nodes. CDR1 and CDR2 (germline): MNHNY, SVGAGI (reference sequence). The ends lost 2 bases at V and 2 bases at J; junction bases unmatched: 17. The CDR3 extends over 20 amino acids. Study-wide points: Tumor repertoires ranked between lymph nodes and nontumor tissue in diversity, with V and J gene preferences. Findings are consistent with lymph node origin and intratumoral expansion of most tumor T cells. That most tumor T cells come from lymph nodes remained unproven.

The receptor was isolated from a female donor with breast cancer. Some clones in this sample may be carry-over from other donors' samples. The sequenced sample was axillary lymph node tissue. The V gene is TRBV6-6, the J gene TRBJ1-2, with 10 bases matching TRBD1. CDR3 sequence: CASSYLGPGQGEVKNYGYTF. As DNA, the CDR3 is TGTGCCAGCAGTTACCTCGGTCCCGGACAGGGGGAAGTAAAGAACTATGGCTACACCTTC.